The clone carrying this T cell receptor (beta chain) turned up a few times. Profiling of TCR beta VDJ combinations and CDR3 sequences used genomic DNA as template. TCRdb fed the reads into MiXCR, producing one record per CDR3 protein. The sample has around 200,000 distinct CDR3 sequences; roughly 50% are singletons. Patients who underwent sequencing had shown CD8+CD57+ cell expansion by flow cytometry. The data derive from a study of CD8+CD57+ T cells in acquired aplastic anemia. Per the germline V gene, CDR1 is ENHRY and CDR2 is SYGVKD. With 7 bases clipped from V and 3 bases from J, the junction kept 6 bases outside the gene matches. The CDR3 has 13 residues.

The sequenced material came from sorted CD4+, CD8+, or CD8+CD57+ T cells (not recorded which) from PBMCs. This TCR came from a human donor with aplastic anemia. The chain couples TRBV10-3 to TRBJ2-7; 7 nucleotides align to TRBD1. CDR3 sequence reads: CAINPRTGYEQYF. The CDR3 DNA is TGTGCCATCAATCCAAGGACAGGCTACGAGCAGTACTTC.